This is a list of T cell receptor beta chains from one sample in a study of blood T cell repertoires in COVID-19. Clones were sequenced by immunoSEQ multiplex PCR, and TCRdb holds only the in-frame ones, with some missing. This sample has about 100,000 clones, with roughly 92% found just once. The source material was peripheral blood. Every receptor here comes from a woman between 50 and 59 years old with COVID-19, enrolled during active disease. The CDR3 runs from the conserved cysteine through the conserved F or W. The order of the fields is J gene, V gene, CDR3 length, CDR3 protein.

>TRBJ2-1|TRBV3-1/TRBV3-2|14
CASSQVGQDNEQFF
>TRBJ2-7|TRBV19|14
CASSKDRVTYEQYF
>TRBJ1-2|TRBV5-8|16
CASTLGGGPLNYGYTF
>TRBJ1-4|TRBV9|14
CASSGGGAVEKLFF
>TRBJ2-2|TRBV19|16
CASSIGADPNTGELFF
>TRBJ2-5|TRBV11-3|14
CASSTTLRQETQYF
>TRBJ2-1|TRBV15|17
CATSRDRSGGGHNEQFF
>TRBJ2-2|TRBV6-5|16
CASSYAGGFQVGELFF
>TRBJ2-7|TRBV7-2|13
CASSLAYSYEQYF
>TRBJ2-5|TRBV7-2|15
CASSYQTGSQETQYF
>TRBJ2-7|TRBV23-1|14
CASRQGMHSYEQYF
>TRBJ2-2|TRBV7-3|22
CASSSFMGGLARKRPNTGELFF
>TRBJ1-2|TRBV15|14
CATSRDGLNYGYTF
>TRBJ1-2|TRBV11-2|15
CASSRPGGGGYGYTF
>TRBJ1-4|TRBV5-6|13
CASSPPGNEKLFF
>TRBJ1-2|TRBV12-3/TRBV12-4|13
CASSLINLRGYTF
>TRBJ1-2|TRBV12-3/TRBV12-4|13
CASSLGTPVSYTF
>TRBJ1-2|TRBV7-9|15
CASSPDRAPLGGYTF
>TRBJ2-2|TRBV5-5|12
CASSAGTGELFF
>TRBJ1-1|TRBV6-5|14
CASSSRQGNTEAFF
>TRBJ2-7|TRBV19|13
CASSIEPRYEQYF
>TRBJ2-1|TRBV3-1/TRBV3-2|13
CASSSDRGNEQFF
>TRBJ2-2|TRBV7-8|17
CASSLYQGATRAGELFF
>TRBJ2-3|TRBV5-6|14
CASRWTSGGTTQYF
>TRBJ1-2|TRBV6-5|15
CASSYSRTSFAGYTF